Listed here are 22 T cell receptor beta chains from one sample, sequenced in a study of T cell responses to AZD1222 COVID-19 vaccine. Clones were sequenced by immunoSEQ multiplex PCR, and TCRdb holds only the in-frame ones, with some missing. The table records 110,000 or so clones, approximately 90% of them present only once. Material: peripheral blood, obtained on day 0 of MenACWY control vaccination. Receptor source: an adult in good health.

The chain employs TRBV7-8 and TRBJ2-7; possibly TRBD2 for D (6 bases). The germline V and J ends were trimmed by 2 bases and 4 bases, with 12 bases remaining between them. Germline values: CDR1 SGHVS, CDR2 FQNEAQ. CDR3 length: 14 residues. CDR3 sequence reads: CASSLIGGTYEQYF. CDR3 DNA sequence: TGTGCCAGCAGCTTAATCGGGGGAACATACGAGCAGTACTTC.

The gene calls are TRBV19 and TRBJ2-7; 12 bases match TRBD2. CDR1 and CDR2 from the germline V gene are LNHDA and SQIVND (reference sequence). V shed 4 bases and J 6 bases; nucleotides not matched to a gene: 7. The CDR3 loop spans 15 amino acids. CDR3 residues: CASSTGLAGPSEQYF. CDR3 coding DNA: TGTGCCAGTAGTACCGGACTAGCGGGACCCAGCGAGCAGTACTTC.

The chain has TRBV29-1 and TRBJ2-3, with 9 bases fitting TRBD2. After removal of 6 bases from V and 3 bases from J, the junction contained 13 bases not matched to a gene. The germline V gene has CDR1 SQVTM and CDR2 ANQGSEA. The CDR3 covers 16 residues. The CDR3 region is CSVHRSWSGGTDTQYF. The DNA for the CDR3 is TGCAGCGTCCACCGCTCTTGGAGCGGGGGGACAGATACGCAGTATTTT.

There are a few counts of this clone. J is TRBJ2-7 and V is TRBV10-1, with 8 bases that match TRBD1. Per the germline V gene, CDR1 is WNHNN and CDR2 is SYGVQD (reference sequence). V was clipped by 2 bases and J by 6 bases; unmatched bases: 3. The CDR3 is made up of 13 amino acids. Written as DNA, the CDR3 is TGCGCCAGCAGTGAGAGGACAGGGAGCGAGCAGTACTTC. It is translated as CASSERTGSEQYF.

The chain couples TRBV7-3 to TRBJ1-6; D is unclear. V lost 2 bases, J lost 12 bases, and 11 bases lay in between. This CDR3 has 13 residues. Per germline, CDR1 SGHTA and CDR2 FQGTGA. In nucleotides, the CDR3 is TGTGCCAGCAGCTTATCTCGGGAAGGACCCCTCCACTTT. It encodes CASSLSREGPLHF.

V is TRBV4-3 and J is TRBJ1-2; tentatively, D is TRBD1 (6 bases). Per the germline V gene, CDR1 is LGHNA and CDR2 is YSLEER. Trimming cost V 4 bases and J 2 bases, with 20 bases left between them. This CDR3 is built from 17 residues. The CDR3 reads CASSPQEPGHLNYGYTF. The CDR3 DNA is TGCGCCAGCAGCCCGCAGGAACCGGGACATCTAAACTATGGCTACACCTTC.

The J gene is TRBJ1-2, the V gene TRBV7-9; 9 bases match TRBD1. The CDR3 has 15 amino acids. Germline assignment: CDR1 SEHNR and CDR2 FQNEAQ (reference sequence). The ends lost 8 bases at V and 4 bases at J; junction bases unmatched: 11. The CDR3 DNA reads TGTGCCAGCGGCTCTGGGACAGGGATCTTCTATGGCTACACCTTC. It encodes CASGSGTGIFYGYTF.

The J gene is TRBJ1-6, the V gene TRBV6-6; maybe TRBD1 (5 bases). Trimming shortened V by 8 bases and J by 7 bases, and 9 bases separated the two germline ends. This CDR3 spans 12 amino acids. Germline V gives CDR1 MNHNY, CDR2 SVGAGI (reference sequence). The CDR3 sequence is CASRGGNSPLHF. In DNA form, the CDR3 reads TGTGCCAGCCGGGGGGGGAATTCACCCCTCCACTTT.

CDR3 bases: TGTGCCCTCCCCTTGGGGGGAATGCTGGGCTATGGCTACACCTTC. It translates to CALPLGGMLGYGYTF. This sequence joins TRBV7-9 and TRBJ1-2, with a possible D match to TRBD1 (5 bases). With 11 bases removed from V and 4 bases from J, the gap between germline ends came to 23 bases. This CDR3 spans 15 amino acids. Germline V gene data show CDR1 as SEHNR and CDR2 as FQNEAQ (reference sequence).

The rearrangement uses TRBV30 and TRBJ2-1; D possibly corresponds to TRBD1 (5 bases). The CDR3 is 14 residues long. Germline CDR1 reads GTSNPN; CDR2 reads SVGIG (reference sequence). The ends were cut back, 1 base at V and 0 bases at J, with 7 bases in the middle. As DNA, the CDR3 is TGTGCCTGGAGTGGACAGACCTCCTACAATGAGCAGTTCTTC. Its protein product is CAWSGQTSYNEQFF.

The chain links TRBV10-3 to TRBJ2-2, with D maybe TRBD2 (6 bases). Trimming cost V 0 bases and J 6 bases, with 11 bases left between them. Germline V gives CDR1 ENHRY, CDR2 SYGVKD. The CDR3 length is 15 residues. CDR3 protein: CAISESGRLAGELFF. The CDR3 region has the DNA TGTGCCATCAGTGAGTCAGGAAGACTAGCCGGGGAGCTGTTTTTT.

The chain is built from TRBV5-4 and TRBJ1-1; 10 bases are a match to TRBD1. Germline CDR1 is SGHNT and CDR2 is YYREEE (reference sequence). This CDR3 comprises 16 residues. Trimming cost V 4 bases and J 4 bases; bases outside gene matches: 10. CDR3 sequence (DNA): TGTGCCAGCAGCCCCGGGACAGGGGTTCTGGGCACTGAAGCTTTCTTT. As protein: CASSPGTGVLGTEAFF.

This chain uses TRBV24-1 with TRBJ1-5; 8 positions agree with TRBD1. Per germline, CDR1 KGHDR and CDR2 SFDVKD. The CDR3 covers 14 residues. Germline trimming cut 12 bases from V and 0 bases from J; bases unmatched to any gene: 6. Written as DNA, the CDR3 is TGTGCCTCTCGGACAGGGTGTAGCAATCAGCCCCAGCATTTT. This gives the protein CASRTGCSNQPQHF.

The chain uses TRBV5-1 and TRBJ1-4, with D maybe TRBD1 (6 bases). Trimming cost V 1 base and J 6 bases, with 10 bases left between them. This CDR3 contains 14 residues. Germline loops: CDR1 SGHRS, CDR2 YFSETQ. The CDR3 sequence is CASSLMGGDEKLFF. The CDR3, as DNA: TGCGCCAGCAGCTTGATGGGGGGCGATGAAAAACTGTTTTTT.

The J gene is TRBJ1-6, the V gene TRBV11-2; D gene uncertain. The V end lost 0 bases, the J end lost 0 bases, and 12 bases lay between the germline ends. The CDR3 is 18 residues long. Germline V lookup: CDR1 SGHAT, CDR2 FQNNGV. Written as DNA, the CDR3 is TGTGCCAGCAGCTTAGAGGTTTCAGGCCGCTCCTATAATTCACCCCTCCACTTT. This sequence encodes CASSLEVSGRSYNSPLHF.

This chain links TRBV5-1 with TRBJ1-2; possible D gene TRBD1, 6 bases. The CDR3 extends over 14 amino acids. In germline, CDR1 is SGHRS, CDR2 YFSETQ. V dropped 0 bases and J dropped 6 bases, with 12 bases sitting between them. DNA for the CDR3: TGCGCCAGCAGCTTGGTAGGTGGGACACATGGCTACACCTTC. This gives the protein CASSLVGGTHGYTF.

Concerning this clone: Compared with germline, one end of the junction differs, possibly owing to a read error. The CDR3 loop reads CASSLEGLLRFHNEQFF. The CDR3 DNA follows: TGTGCTAGCAGCTTAGAGGGACTTCTACGGTTCCACAATGAGCAGTTCTTC. The chain recombines TRBV7-7 with TRBJ2-1, with D perhaps TRBD2 (6 bases). Germline CDR1 is SSHAT and CDR2 is FNYEAQ (reference sequence). The CDR3 sequence is 17 residues long.

The gene calls are TRBV5-4 and TRBJ1-2; 7 positions agree with TRBD1. Germline V lookup: CDR1 SGHNT, CDR2 YYREEE (reference sequence). J gave up 4 bases and V 5 bases, and 8 bases lay outside the gene matches. The CDR3 is 14 amino acids. The CDR3: CASRPGQEPYGYTF. CDR3 sequence (DNA): TGTGCCAGCAGACCTGGACAGGAGCCCTATGGCTACACCTTC.

A few counts support this clone. This chain connects TRBV21-1 to TRBJ1-5. TRBV21-1 is deemed a pseudogene. There are 17 residues in the CDR3. This CDR3 reads CASSKEAGAVSNQPQHF. The CDR3, as DNA: TGTGCCAGCAGCAAAGAGGCGGGGGCAGTAAGCAATCAGCCCCAGCATTTT.

CDR3 nucleotides: TGTGCCAGCAGTGAAAAACAGGACTACGAGCAGTACTTC. The encoded protein is CASSEKQDYEQYF. The chain has TRBV6-1 and TRBJ2-7, with D possibly matching TRBD1 (5 bases). Germline loops: CDR1 MNHNS, CDR2 SASEGT. The CDR3 runs 13 residues. Trimming took 2 bases from V and 3 from J, leaving 8 bases between them.

The J gene is TRBJ2-2, the V gene TRBV2, with 7 bases identical to TRBD1. This CDR3 has 16 residues. Trimming at V came to 6 bases and at J to 0 bases, leaving 7 bases not matched to a gene. The germline V gene has CDR1 SNHLY and CDR2 FYNNEI. This chain's CDR3 is CASRTGPSSNTGELFF. Here the CDR3 DNA reads TGTGCCAGCAGGACAGGGCCCTCGTCGAACACCGGGGAGCTGTTTTTT.

The chain employs TRBV6-1 and TRBJ1-4; unclear D gene. Trimming stripped 3 bases from V and 3 bases from J, with 11 bases between. The CDR3 extends over 15 amino acids. Germline V CDR1 and CDR2: MNHNS, SASEGT. The CDR3 DNA follows: TGTGCCAGCAGTGACCGAGGAGGTCCTAATGAAAAACTGTTTTTT. Translating it yields CASSDRGGPNEKLFF.